The entry that follows covers one T cell receptor beta chain sequence. The germline gene is not matched at one end of the junction; a read error may be the cause. From germline, CDR1 is SGHRS and CDR2 YFSETQ. CDR3 length equals 15 residues. Authors' processing steps: Amplification of reference gene primers provided the estimated nucleated cell counts. Some clones are missing from TCRdb's copy, which holds only in-frame ones; the method was immunoSEQ multiplex PCR. V, J and clone size reflect that table, while D and trimming were determined from the DNA. Found here are about 490,000 clones, over 75% of them singletons; the top ten hold about 3%. These data belong to a study of blood T cell repertoires in COVID-19. At the level of the study: COVID-19 samples, acute and convalescent, were from the United States, Italy and Spain. The analysed material was cDNA or gDNA that came from T cells, B-cell-depleted T cells, or PBMCs.

The chain employs TRBV5-1 and TRBJ2-7; 9 bases align to TRBD2. Source material: peripheral blood. This TCR was sampled from a human donor in a cohort sampled during active COVID-19. CDR3 sequence reads: CASSFLGTLAGSSDF. The CDR3 coding sequence is TGCGCCAGCAGCTTTCTAGGGACTCTAGCGGGATCATCTGACTTC.